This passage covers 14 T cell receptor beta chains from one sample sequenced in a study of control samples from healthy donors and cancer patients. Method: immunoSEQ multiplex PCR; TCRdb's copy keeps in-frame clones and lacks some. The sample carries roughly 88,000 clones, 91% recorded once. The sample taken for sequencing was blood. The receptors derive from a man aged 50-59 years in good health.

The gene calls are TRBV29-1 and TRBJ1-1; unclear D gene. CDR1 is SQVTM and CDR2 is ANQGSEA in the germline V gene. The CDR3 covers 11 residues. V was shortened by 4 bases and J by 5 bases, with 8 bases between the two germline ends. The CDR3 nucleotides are TGCAGCGTTGTACGGGGAACTGAAGCTTTCTTT. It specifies CSVVRGTEAFF.

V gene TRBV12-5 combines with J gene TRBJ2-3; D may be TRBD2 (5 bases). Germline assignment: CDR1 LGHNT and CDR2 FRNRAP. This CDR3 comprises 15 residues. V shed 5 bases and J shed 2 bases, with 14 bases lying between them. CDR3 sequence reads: CASGPRRGITDTQYF. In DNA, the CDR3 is TGTGCTAGTGGTCCTCGACGAGGGATCACAGATACGCAGTATTTT.

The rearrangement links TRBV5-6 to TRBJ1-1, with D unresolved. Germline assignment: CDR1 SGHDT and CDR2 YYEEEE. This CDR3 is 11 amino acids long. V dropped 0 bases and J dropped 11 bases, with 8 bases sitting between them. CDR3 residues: CASSLEGGAFF. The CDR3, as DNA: TGTGCCAGCAGCTTGGAGGGCGGGGCTTTCTTT.

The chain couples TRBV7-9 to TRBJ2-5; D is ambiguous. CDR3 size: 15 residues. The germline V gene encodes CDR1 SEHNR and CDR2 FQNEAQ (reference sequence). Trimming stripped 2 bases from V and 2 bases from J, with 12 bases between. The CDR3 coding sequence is TGTGCCAGCAGCTTATTCGGGCAGTTTCAAGAGACCCAGTACTTC. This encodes CASSLFGQFQETQYF.

CDR3 protein: CATSDRAVLFF. In DNA form, the CDR3 reads TGTGCCACCAGTGATAGGGCGGTGCTGTTTTTT. The V and J genes are TRBV24-1 and TRBJ2-2; D is undetermined. V lost 3 bases, J lost 13 bases, and 8 bases lay in between. CDR1 is KGHDR, CDR2 SFDVKD, per germline. The CDR3 consists of 11 residues.

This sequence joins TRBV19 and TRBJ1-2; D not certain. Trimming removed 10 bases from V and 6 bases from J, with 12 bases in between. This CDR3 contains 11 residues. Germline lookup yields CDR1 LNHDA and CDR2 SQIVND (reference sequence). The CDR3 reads CATPKEDGYTF. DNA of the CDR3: TGTGCCACCCCGAAAGAGGATGGCTACACCTTC. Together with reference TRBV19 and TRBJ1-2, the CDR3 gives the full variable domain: DGGITQSPKYLFRKEGQNVTLSCEQNLNHDAMYWYRQDPGQGLRLIYYSQIVNDFQKGDIAEGYSVSREKKESFPLTVTSAQKNPTAFYLCATPKEDGYTFGSGTRLTVV.

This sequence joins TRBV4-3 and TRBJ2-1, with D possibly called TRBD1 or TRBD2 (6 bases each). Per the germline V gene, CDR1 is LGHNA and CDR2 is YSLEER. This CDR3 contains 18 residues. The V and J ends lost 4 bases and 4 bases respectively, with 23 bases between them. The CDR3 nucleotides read TGCGCCAGCAGCCTCACGGACAGATCGGGGGCCCTGTACAATGAGCAGTTCTTC. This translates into CASSLTDRSGALYNEQFF.

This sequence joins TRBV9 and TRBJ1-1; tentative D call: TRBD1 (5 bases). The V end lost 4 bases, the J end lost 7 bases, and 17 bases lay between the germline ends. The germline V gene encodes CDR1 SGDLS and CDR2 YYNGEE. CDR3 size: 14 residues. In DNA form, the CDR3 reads TGTGCCAGCAGCTATGGGGAAAGGGGTATTGAAGCTTTCTTT. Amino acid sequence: CASSYGERGIEAFF.

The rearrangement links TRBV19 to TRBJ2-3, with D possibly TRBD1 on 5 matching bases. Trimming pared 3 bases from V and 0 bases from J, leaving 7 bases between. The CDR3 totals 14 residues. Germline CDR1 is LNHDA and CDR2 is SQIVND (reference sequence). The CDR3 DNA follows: TGTGCCAGTAGTATTGGGGCGAGCACAGATACGCAGTATTTT. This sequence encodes CASSIGASTDTQYF.

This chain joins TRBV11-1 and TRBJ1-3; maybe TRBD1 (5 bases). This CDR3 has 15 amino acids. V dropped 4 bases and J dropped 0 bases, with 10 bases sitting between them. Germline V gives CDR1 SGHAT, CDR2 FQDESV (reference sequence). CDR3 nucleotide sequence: TGTGCCAGCAGCTATGACAGTCTCTCTGGAAACACCATATATTTT. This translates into CASSYDSLSGNTIYF.

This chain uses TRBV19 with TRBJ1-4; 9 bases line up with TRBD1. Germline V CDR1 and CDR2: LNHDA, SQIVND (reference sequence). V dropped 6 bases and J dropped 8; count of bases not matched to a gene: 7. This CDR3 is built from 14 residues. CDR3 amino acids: CASSPTGGNEKLFF. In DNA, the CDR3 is TGTGCCAGTAGCCCGACAGGGGGGAACGAAAAACTGTTTTTT.

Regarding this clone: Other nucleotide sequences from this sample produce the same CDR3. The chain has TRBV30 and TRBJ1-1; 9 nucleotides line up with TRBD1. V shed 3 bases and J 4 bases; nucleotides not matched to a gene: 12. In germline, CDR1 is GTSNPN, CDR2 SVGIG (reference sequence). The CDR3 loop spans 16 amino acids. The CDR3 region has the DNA TGTGCCTGGAGCCCCATTGCCGGGACAGGGCGCACTGAAGCTTTCTTT. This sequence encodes CAWSPIAGTGRTEAFF.

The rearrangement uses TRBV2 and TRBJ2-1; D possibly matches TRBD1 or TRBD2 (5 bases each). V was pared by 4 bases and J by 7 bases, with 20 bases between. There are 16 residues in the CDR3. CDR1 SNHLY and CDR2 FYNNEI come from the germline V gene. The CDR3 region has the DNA TGTGCCAGCAGTGTTGGGAGAAGGGGCCGCGGGAATGAGCAGTTCTTC. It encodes CASSVGRRGRGNEQFF.

The CDR3 loop reads CASSEGLGTEQFF. Here the CDR3 DNA reads TGTGCCAGCAGTGAAGGTCTGGGCACTGAGCAGTTCTTC. This chain links TRBV2 with TRBJ2-1; D is undetermined. The CDR3 has 13 amino acids. Germline assignment: CDR1 SNHLY and CDR2 FYNNEI. The V end was cut by 1 base, the J end by 9 bases, with 10 bases between.